This T cell receptor (beta chain) emerged from a study of T cell changes during pregnancy in multiple sclerosis. Using immunoSEQ multiplex PCR, the repertoire was profiled, and TCRdb retains in-frame clones only, with some absent. The sample includes 35,000 to 50,000 clones, 90% seen only once; the top ten take around 7%. From germline, CDR1 is SGHAT and CDR2 FQNNGV. CDR3 length: 15 amino acids. V lost 4 bases, J lost 2 bases, and 14 bases lay in between. The chain combines TRBV11-2 with TRBJ2-5, with D maybe TRBD1 (5 bases). The receptor was derived from a female donor with multiple sclerosis, enrolled in a pregnancy study. The sequencing here drew on CD8+ T cells from peripheral blood mononuclear cells, taken in the third trimester of pregnancy. The CDR3 loop reads CASSWSLSGQETQYF. CDR3 bases: TGTGCCAGCAGCTGGAGTCTTTCAGGGCAAGAGACCCAGTACTTC.